What follows are 28 T cell receptor beta chains derived from one specimen sequenced in a study of OX40 agonist ivuxolimab in advanced cancers. Sequencing was performed with immunoSEQ multiplex PCR; in TCRdb, only in-frame clones are kept and a portion is missing. The sample consists of more than 80,000 clones, about 89% of them appearing once. Sequenced here: CD4+ or CD8+ T cells sorted from blood, sampled in a trial of the OX40 agonist ivuxolimab. Source of these receptors: an adult with an advanced solid tumor such as melanoma, head and neck, liver or kidney cancer.

The gene calls are TRBV25-1 and TRBJ1-4; D is undetermined. The germline gives CDR1 MGHDK, CDR2 SYGVNS. Trimming cost V 4 bases and J 0 bases, with 12 bases left between them. This CDR3 has 16 amino acids. The CDR3 region is CASSGTLLATNEKLFF. The CDR3 DNA sequence: TGTGCCAGCAGTGGAACTCTTTTGGCAACTAATGAAAAACTGTTTTTT.

The CDR3 DNA reads TGCGCCAGCAGCCCAGGACTATTCACAGATACGCAGTATTTT. Its translation: CASSPGLFTDTQYF. The V and J genes are TRBV5-1 and TRBJ2-3; D perhaps matches TRBD2 (6 bases). The germline V and J ends were trimmed by 4 bases and 2 bases, with 11 bases remaining between them. CDR1 and CDR2 (germline): SGHRS, YFSETQ. The CDR3 runs to 14 residues.

The chain joins TRBV30 to TRBJ1-3; D unclear. The CDR3 consists of 12 residues. V was clipped by 3 bases and J by 6 bases, with 9 bases between them. Germline V gene sequence: CDR1 GTSNPN, CDR2 SVGIG (reference sequence). CDR3 sequence: CAWSPLVNTIYF. The CDR3 DNA follows: TGTGCCTGGAGCCCTCTCGTAAACACCATATATTTT.

V and J are TRBV28 and TRBJ2-1; unclear D gene. CDR1 and CDR2 from the germline V gene are MDHEN and SYDVKM. Trimming left V 2 bases short and J 8 bases short, with 16 bases between. This CDR3 comprises 15 residues. CDR3 residues: CASSLGRVSGDEQFF. The CDR3 bases are TGTGCCAGCAGTTTAGGTAGGGTATCTGGTGATGAGCAGTTCTTC.

The rearrangement links TRBV5-1 to TRBJ2-2; 10 bases fit TRBD2. V was pared by 0 bases and J by 6 bases, with 5 bases of the junction left unmatched. Germline assignment: CDR1 SGHRS and CDR2 YFSETQ. The CDR3 sequence is 16 residues long. DNA of the CDR3: TGCGCCAGCAGCTTGGCCCTAGCGGGAGTCGCCGGGGAGCTGTTTTTT. Amino acid sequence: CASSLALAGVAGELFF. Variable domain in full (rest from reference TRBV5-1 and TRBJ2-2): KAGVTQTPRYLIKTRGQQVTLSCSPISGHRSVSWYQQTPGQGLQFLFEYFSETQRNKGNFPGRFSGRQFSNSRSEMNVSTLELGDSALYLCASSLALAGVAGELFFGEGSRLTVL.

The gene calls are TRBV5-4 and TRBJ2-7; 10 bases map to TRBD2. The CDR3 covers 15 residues. The V gene end was trimmed by 0 bases and the J gene end by 3 bases; junction bases not matched to a gene: 3. Germline CDR1 SGHNT, CDR2 YYREEE (reference sequence). The chain's CDR3 is CASSLAGLADYEQYF. CDR3 sequence (DNA): TGTGCCAGCAGCTTGGCCGGACTAGCGGACTACGAGCAGTACTTC.

The chain couples TRBV5-1 to TRBJ2-6; 8 bases are shared with TRBD1. This CDR3 has 19 residues. Trimming cost V 5 bases and J 4 bases; bases outside gene matches: 17. CDR1 and CDR2 from the germline V gene are SGHRS and YFSETQ. CDR3 sequence reads: CASSWIGQGSMGGANVLTF. The CDR3 DNA reads as TGCGCCAGCAGTTGGATCGGACAGGGCTCAATGGGAGGGGCCAACGTCCTGACTTTC.

The rearrangement links TRBV19 to TRBJ1-3, with D unclear. V was trimmed by 3 bases and J by 0 bases, leaving 6 bases between them. This CDR3 comprises 14 residues. Germline V gene data show CDR1 as LNHDA and CDR2 as SQIVND (reference sequence). This CDR3 reads CASSINTSGNTIYF. The CDR3 nucleotides are TGTGCCAGTAGTATTAACACCTCTGGAAACACCATATATTTT. Drawing the rest from reference TRBV19 and TRBJ1-3, the complete variable domain is DGGITQSPKYLFRKEGQNVTLSCEQNLNHDAMYWYRQDPGQGLRLIYYSQIVNDFQKGDIAEGYSVSREKKESFPLTVTSAQKNPTAFYLCASSINTSGNTIYFGEGSWLTVV.

The V and J genes are TRBV6-5 and TRBJ2-5; TRBD2 matches at 7 bases. With V trimmed by 4 bases and J by 5 bases, 10 bases remained unmatched. CDR1 is MNHEY, CDR2 SVGAGI, per germline. The CDR3 loop spans 15 amino acids. In DNA, the CDR3 is TGTGCCAGCAGTTCGAGCGGGGTGTCCGTGGAGACCCAGTACTTC. Residues: CASSSSGVSVETQYF.

The V gene is TRBV5-8, the J gene TRBJ2-3; D is uncertain. The CDR3 spans 14 residues. With 4 bases removed from V and 3 bases from J, the gap between germline ends came to 12 bases. Germline V gene lookup returns CDR1 SGHTS and CDR2 YDEGEE. The CDR3 DNA sequence: TGTGCCAGCAGCATTGGGTCTCGAACAGATACGCAGTATTTT. Amino acid sequence: CASSIGSRTDTQYF.

The chain combines TRBV6-1 with TRBJ2-7; tentatively, D is TRBD2 (5 bases). CDR3 size: 13 residues. Germline CDR1 is MNHNS and CDR2 is SASEGT. The V end lost 8 bases, the J end lost 6 bases, and 17 bases lay between the germline ends. CDR3 nucleotides: TGTGCCAGCGTCGTACCCGGTCGGGGCGAGCAGTACTTC. It specifies CASVVPGRGEQYF.

This clone was recorded only once. The chain joins TRBV7-2 to TRBJ2-1; 8 bases match TRBD2. CDR3 length equals 15 residues. Looked up from germline, CDR1 is SGHTA and CDR2 is FQGNSA. V dropped 1 base and J dropped 8; count of bases not matched to a gene: 7. As DNA, the CDR3 is TGTGCCAGCAGCTTAGTTAGAGCGGGAGCATATGAGCAGTTCTTC. Translated, it gives CASSLVRAGAYEQFF.

This chain joins TRBV5-1 and TRBJ1-6; no firm D call. Germline CDR1 is SGHRS and CDR2 is YFSETQ. The CDR3 contains 14 residues. Deletions cut 1 base from V and 7 bases from J, with 9 bases between. The CDR3 DNA is TGCGCCAGCAGCTTGCCAACCCCGAATTCACCCCTCCACTTT. Translation gives CASSLPTPNSPLHF. Using reference TRBV5-1 and TRBJ1-6 for the parts outside the CDR3, the full variable domain is KAGVTQTPRYLIKTRGQQVTLSCSPISGHRSVSWYQQTPGQGLQFLFEYFSETQRNKGNFPGRFSGRQFSNSRSEMNVSTLELGDSALYLCASSLPTPNSPLHFGNGTRLTVT.

This clone has only one observation. The chain is built from TRBV29-1 and TRBJ2-5; TRBD2 agrees at 15 bases. The V gene's germline CDR1 is SQVTM and CDR2 ANQGSEA. V was pared by 7 bases and J by 4 bases, with 7 bases of the junction left unmatched. The CDR3 consists of 15 residues. The CDR3 nucleotides read TGCAGCGGAATGTGGACTAGCGGGAGGGGAGAGACCCAGTACTTC. Protein product: CSGMWTSGRGETQYF.

The chain employs TRBV7-2 and TRBJ2-2, with D unresolved. Deletions cut 6 bases from V and 8 bases from J, with 10 bases between. The CDR3 extends over 12 amino acids. CDR1 is SGHTA and CDR2 is FQGNSA in the germline V gene. CDR3 amino acids: CASRLSLGELFF. The CDR3 coding sequence is TGTGCCAGCAGACTATCCTTGGGGGAGCTGTTTTTT.

The chain uses TRBV15 and TRBJ2-3; tentatively, D is TRBD2 (5 bases). Germline CDR1 and CDR2: LNHNV and YYDKDF (reference sequence). Deletions cut 7 bases from V and 0 bases from J, with 11 bases between. This CDR3 spans 14 amino acids. CDR3 in DNA: TGTGCCACCAACGTCGGGGAAAGCACAGATACGCAGTATTTT. This sequence encodes CATNVGESTDTQYF.

J is TRBJ1-2 and V is TRBV5-1; 8 nucleotides line up with TRBD1. CDR3 length equals 13 residues. V shed 4 bases, J shed 3 bases, and the junction held 2 bases outside the gene matches. Germline CDR1 reads SGHRS; CDR2 reads YFSETQ. The CDR3 DNA reads as TGCGCCAGCAGCATGGGACAGGACTATGGCTACACCTTC. Protein product: CASSMGQDYGYTF.

This chain links TRBV6-6 with TRBJ1-1, with 8 nucleotides matching TRBD1. The CDR3 has 15 amino acids. V lost 5 bases to trimming and J lost 0 bases; unmatched junction nucleotides: 5. Germline loops: CDR1 MNHNY, CDR2 SVGAGI (reference sequence). CDR3 bases: TGTGCCAGCAGTCCAGGGGGCGCCGTGAACACTGAAGCTTTCTTT. Protein product: CASSPGGAVNTEAFF.

The chain links TRBV30 to TRBJ1-3; D remains unclear. Germline V gene lookup returns CDR1 GTSNPN and CDR2 SVGIG (reference sequence). V shed 2 bases and J shed 0 bases, with 8 bases lying between them. CDR3 length: 14 amino acids. This CDR3 reads CAWSQLRSGNTIYF. As DNA, the CDR3 is TGTGCCTGGAGTCAGCTCCGCTCTGGAAACACCATATATTTT.

This rearrangement joins TRBV18 to TRBJ2-7; no clear D. This CDR3 is 13 amino acids long. From germline, CDR1 is KGHSH and CDR2 LQKENI. V lost 3 bases to trimming and J lost 0 bases, with 6 bases between them. In DNA, the CDR3 is TGTGCCAGCTCACCGGCCAGCTCCTACGAGCAGTACTTC. The encoded protein is CASSPASSYEQYF.

J is TRBJ1-6 and V is TRBV7-2; D gene unclear. The CDR3 totals 13 residues. V was clipped by 5 bases and J by 9 bases, with 11 bases between them. Germline CDR1 and CDR2: SGHTA and FQGNSA. The CDR3 nucleotides are TGTGCCAGCAGCCGCTATGGGAGTTCACCCCTCCACTTT. The encoded protein is CASSRYGSSPLHF. The whole variable domain, remainder taken from reference TRBV7-2 and TRBJ1-6, is GAGVSQSPSNKVTEKGKDVELRCDPISGHTALYWYRQSLGQGLEFLIYFQGNSAPDKSGLPSDRFSAERTGGSVSTLTIQRTQQEDSAVYLCASSRYGSSPLHFGNGTRLTVT.

The gene calls are TRBV27 and TRBJ2-1; TRBD1 matches 8 bases. The CDR3 is made up of 14 amino acids. Germline V gene data show CDR1 as MNHEY and CDR2 as SMNVEV (reference sequence). The V gene end was trimmed by 3 bases and the J gene end by 12 bases; junction bases not matched to a gene: 10. The CDR3 DNA reads TGTGCCAGCAGTTTCGGGCCGACGACAGGGGTGCAGTTCTTC. Translation gives CASSFGPTTGVQFF.

The gene calls are TRBV6-1 and TRBJ2-7; 7 bases are a match to TRBD1. Germline V CDR1 and CDR2: MNHNS, SASEGT. The CDR3 spans 13 residues. The V gene end was trimmed by 5 bases and the J gene end by 1 base; junction bases not matched to a gene: 2. CDR3 region: CASSPGQSYEQYF. CDR3 nucleotide sequence: TGTGCCAGCAGTCCGGGACAGTCCTACGAGCAGTACTTC.

This clone appeared a single time. The chain carries TRBV18 and TRBJ1-2; perhaps TRBD1 as D (6 bases). The CDR3 sequence is 14 residues long. Looked up from germline, CDR1 is KGHSH and CDR2 is LQKENI. V gave up 2 bases and J gave up 6 bases, with 13 bases separating them. Here the CDR3 reads CASSPSGQGNGYTF. The CDR3 region has the DNA TGTGCCAGCTCACCATCCGGGCAGGGGAATGGCTACACCTTC. Variable domain in full (rest from reference TRBV18 and TRBJ1-2): NAGVMQNPRHLVRRRGQEARLRCSPMKGHSHVYWYRQLPEEGLKFMVYLQKENIIDESGMPKERFSAEFPKEGPSILRIQQVVRGDSAAYFCASSPSGQGNGYTFGSGTRLTVV.

V usage is TRBV18 and J usage is TRBJ2-7; 8 nucleotides match TRBD1. This CDR3 region has 15 residues. The junction had 10 bases not matched to a gene; V was cut back by 6 bases and J by 3 bases. CDR1 is KGHSH, CDR2 LQKENI, per germline. The CDR3 nucleotides read TGTGCCAGCTCCCGGAGGGGACAGGCCTTCTACGAGCAGTACTTC. Encoded protein: CASSRRGQAFYEQYF. The whole variable domain, remainder taken from reference TRBV18 and TRBJ2-7, is NAGVMQNPRHLVRRRGQEARLRCSPMKGHSHVYWYRQLPEEGLKFMVYLQKENIIDESGMPKERFSAEFPKEGPSILRIQQVVRGDSAAYFCASSRRGQAFYEQYFGPGTRLTVT.

This rearrangement joins TRBV2 to TRBJ2-1; no reliable D call. The germline V and J ends were trimmed by 2 bases and 8 bases, with 4 bases remaining between them. CDR3 length: 11 residues. Germline loops: CDR1 SNHLY, CDR2 FYNNEI. The CDR3 reads CASSERDEQFF. The DNA of the CDR3 is TGTGCCAGCAGTGAACGGGATGAGCAGTTCTTC.

J is TRBJ2-5 and V is TRBV28, with D perhaps TRBD1 or TRBD2 (5 bases each). CDR3 length: 15 residues. In germline, CDR1 is MDHEN, CDR2 SYDVKM. Trimming stripped 6 bases from V and 5 bases from J, with 19 bases between. DNA of the CDR3: TGTGCCAGCAGCCCACTTTCCGGTTGGGGGGAGACCCAGTACTTC. Translated: CASSPLSGWGETQYF.

This clone was seen once. V gene TRBV29-1 combines with J gene TRBJ2-5; D is undetermined. Germline values: CDR1 SQVTM, CDR2 ANQGSEA. V lost 5 bases, J lost 5 bases, and 6 bases lay in between. The CDR3 has 10 amino acids. The CDR3 DNA reads TGCAGCGTTCAAGCCGAGACCCAGTACTTC. Its protein is CSVQAETQYF.